The clone carrying this T cell receptor beta chain was seen only a few times. Its antigen is as yet unknown. CDR1 MNHEY and CDR2 SMNVEV come from the germline V gene (reference sequence). The CDR3 has 13 amino acids. Trimming removed 4 bases at V and 0 bases at J, with 5 bases between. The data were taken from a study of beta chain features in type 1 diabetes. Regarding the study as a whole: Within patients, naive, central memory and Treg TCRB repertoires seemed more similar than within healthy donors. Patients with type 1 diabetes showed fewer VDJ junction insertions and more deletions.

TCRB transcripts that were expressed got sequenced, as all of the isolated RNA had been reverse transcribed. Produced via immunoSEQ multiplex PCR; TCRdb's table is partial and in-frame only. The repertoire includes roughly 330,000 clones, approximately 10% of them detected once, and about 0.015% sits in the top ten. The chain carries TRBV27 and TRBJ2-3; D call uncertain. Sequenced: naive CD4+ T cells from blood. This clonotype was sampled from a woman between 25 and 40 years old in good health. The CDR3 region is CASSWLSTDTQYF. CDR3 sequence (DNA): TGTGCCAGCAGTTGGCTGAGCACAGATACGCAGTATTTT.